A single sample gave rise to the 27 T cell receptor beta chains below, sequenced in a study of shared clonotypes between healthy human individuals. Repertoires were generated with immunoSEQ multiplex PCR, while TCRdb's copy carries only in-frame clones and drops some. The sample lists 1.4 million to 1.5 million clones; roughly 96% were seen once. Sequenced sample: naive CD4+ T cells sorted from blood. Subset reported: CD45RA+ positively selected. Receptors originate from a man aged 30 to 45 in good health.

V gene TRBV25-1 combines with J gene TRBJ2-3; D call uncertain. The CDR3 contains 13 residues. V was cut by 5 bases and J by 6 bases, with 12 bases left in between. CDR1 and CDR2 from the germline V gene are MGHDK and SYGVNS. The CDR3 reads CASSLLPLDTQYF. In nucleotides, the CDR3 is TGTGCCAGCAGTCTGCTCCCTCTGGATACGCAGTATTTT.

The CDR3 sequence: CASSPWTGGSYEQYF. For the CDR3, the DNA is TGTGCCAGCAGTCCCTGGACAGGCGGTTCCTACGAGCAGTACTTC. The chain has TRBV6-1 and TRBJ2-7, with 7 bases identical to TRBD1. Germline V gives CDR1 MNHNS, CDR2 SASEGT. The CDR3 is made up of 15 amino acids. V gave up 5 bases and J gave up 1 base; unmatched junction bases: 8.

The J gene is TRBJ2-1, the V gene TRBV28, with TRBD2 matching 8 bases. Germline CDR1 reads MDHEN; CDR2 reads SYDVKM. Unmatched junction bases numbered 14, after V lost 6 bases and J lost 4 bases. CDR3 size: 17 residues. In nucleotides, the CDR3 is TGTGCCAGCAGCTTCCTCGGCTCCGGGACTAGATACAATGAGCAGTTCTTC. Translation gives CASSFLGSGTRYNEQFF.

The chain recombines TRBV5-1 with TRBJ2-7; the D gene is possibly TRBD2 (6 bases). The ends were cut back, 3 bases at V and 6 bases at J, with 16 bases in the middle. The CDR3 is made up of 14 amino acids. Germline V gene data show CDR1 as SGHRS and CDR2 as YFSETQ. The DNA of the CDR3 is TGCGCCAGCAGCTCGGGACTGGTCTCGGGCGAGCAGTACTTC. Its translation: CASSSGLVSGEQYF.

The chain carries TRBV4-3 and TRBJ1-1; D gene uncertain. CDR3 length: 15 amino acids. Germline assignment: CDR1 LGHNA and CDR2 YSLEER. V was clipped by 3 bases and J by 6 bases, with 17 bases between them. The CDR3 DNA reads TGCGCCAGCAGCCAGAACCAGGCGGTTGAGGCTGAAGCTTTCTTT. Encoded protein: CASSQNQAVEAEAFF.

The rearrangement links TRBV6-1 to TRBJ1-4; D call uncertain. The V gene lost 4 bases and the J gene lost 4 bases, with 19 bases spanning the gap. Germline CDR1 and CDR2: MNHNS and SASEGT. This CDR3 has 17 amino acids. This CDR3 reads CASSGYPLEVYNEKLFF. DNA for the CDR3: TGTGCCAGCAGTGGGTACCCCTTGGAGGTCTATAATGAAAAACTGTTTTTT.

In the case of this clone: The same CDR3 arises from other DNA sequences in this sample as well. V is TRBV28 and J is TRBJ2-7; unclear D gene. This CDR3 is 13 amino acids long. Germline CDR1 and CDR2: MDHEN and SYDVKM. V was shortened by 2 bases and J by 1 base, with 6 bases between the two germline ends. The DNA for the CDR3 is TGTGCCAGCAGTTTAGGGCAGTCCTACGAGCAGTACTTC. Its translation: CASSLGQSYEQYF.

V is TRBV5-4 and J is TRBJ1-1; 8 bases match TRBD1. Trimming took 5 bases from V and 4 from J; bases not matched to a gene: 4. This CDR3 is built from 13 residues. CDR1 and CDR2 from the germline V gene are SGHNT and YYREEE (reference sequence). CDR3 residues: CASRYQGATEAFF. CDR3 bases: TGTGCCAGCAGGTATCAGGGGGCCACTGAAGCTTTCTTT.

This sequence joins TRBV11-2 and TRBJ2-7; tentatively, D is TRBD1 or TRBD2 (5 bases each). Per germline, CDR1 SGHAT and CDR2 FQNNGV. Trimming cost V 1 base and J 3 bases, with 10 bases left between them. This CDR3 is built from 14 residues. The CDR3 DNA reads TGTGCCAGCAGCTTAGTCGGGACGAGCTACGAGCAGTACTTC. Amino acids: CASSLVGTSYEQYF.

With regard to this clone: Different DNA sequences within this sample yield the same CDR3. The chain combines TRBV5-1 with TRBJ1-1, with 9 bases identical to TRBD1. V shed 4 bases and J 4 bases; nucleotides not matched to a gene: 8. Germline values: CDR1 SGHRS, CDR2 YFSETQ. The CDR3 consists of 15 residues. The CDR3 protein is CASSLVGQGGTEAFF. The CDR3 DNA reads TGCGCCAGCAGCCTGGTGGGACAGGGAGGCACTGAAGCTTTCTTT.

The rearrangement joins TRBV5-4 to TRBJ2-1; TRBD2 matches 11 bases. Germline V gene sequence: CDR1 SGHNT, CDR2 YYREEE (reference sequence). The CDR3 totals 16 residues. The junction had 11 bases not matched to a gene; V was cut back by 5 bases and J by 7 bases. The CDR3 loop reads CASSPLLAGGGNEQFF. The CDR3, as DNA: TGTGCCAGCAGTCCTCTTCTAGCGGGAGGAGGGAATGAGCAGTTCTTC.

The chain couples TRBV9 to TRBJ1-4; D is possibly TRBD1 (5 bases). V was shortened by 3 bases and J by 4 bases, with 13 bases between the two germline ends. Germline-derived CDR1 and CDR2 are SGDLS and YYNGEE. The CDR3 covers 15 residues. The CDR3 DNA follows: TGTGCCAGCAGCGGTCCGGGGCAGGTTAATGAAAAACTGTTTTTT. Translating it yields CASSGPGQVNEKLFF.

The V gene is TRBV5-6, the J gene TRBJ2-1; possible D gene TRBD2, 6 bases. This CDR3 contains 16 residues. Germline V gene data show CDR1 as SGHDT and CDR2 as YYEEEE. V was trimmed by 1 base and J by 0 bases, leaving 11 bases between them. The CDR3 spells CASSLPGLSSYNEQFF. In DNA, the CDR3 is TGTGCCAGCAGCTTGCCGGGACTTAGCTCCTACAATGAGCAGTTCTTC.

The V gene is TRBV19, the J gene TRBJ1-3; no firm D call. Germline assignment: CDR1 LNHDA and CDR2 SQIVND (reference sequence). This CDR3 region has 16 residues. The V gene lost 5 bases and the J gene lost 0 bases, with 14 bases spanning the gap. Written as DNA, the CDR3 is TGTGCCAGTAGTTTACGCCCAAGAAGCTCTGGAAACACCATATATTTT. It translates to CASSLRPRSSGNTIYF.

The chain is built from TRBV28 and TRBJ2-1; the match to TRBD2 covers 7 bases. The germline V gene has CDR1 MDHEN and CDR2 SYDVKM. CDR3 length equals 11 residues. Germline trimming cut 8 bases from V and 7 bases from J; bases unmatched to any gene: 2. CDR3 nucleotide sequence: TGTGCCAGCGGTAGCGGGAATGAGCAGTTCTTC. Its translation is CASGSGNEQFF.

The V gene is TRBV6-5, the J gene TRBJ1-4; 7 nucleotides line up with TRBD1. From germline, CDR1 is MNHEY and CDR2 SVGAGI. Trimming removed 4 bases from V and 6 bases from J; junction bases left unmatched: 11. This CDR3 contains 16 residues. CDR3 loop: CASSSPTGAGDEKLFF. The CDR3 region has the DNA TGTGCCAGCAGTTCCCCAACAGGGGCCGGAGATGAAAAACTGTTTTTT.

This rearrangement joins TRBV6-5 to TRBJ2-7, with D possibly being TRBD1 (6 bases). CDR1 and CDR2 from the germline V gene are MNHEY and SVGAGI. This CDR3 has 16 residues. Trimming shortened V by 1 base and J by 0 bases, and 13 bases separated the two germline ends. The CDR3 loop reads CASSYFGQPSSYEQYF. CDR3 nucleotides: TGTGCCAGCAGTTACTTCGGACAGCCTAGCTCCTACGAGCAGTACTTC.

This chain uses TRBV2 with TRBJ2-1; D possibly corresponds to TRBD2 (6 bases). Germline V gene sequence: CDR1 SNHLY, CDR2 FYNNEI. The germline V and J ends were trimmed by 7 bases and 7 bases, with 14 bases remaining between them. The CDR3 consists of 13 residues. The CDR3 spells CASTGSGWNEQFF. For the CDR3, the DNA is TGTGCCAGCACCGGGAGCGGGTGGAATGAGCAGTTCTTC.

The CDR3 coding sequence is TGTGCCAGCAGTGTGGGAGGGGCTGGGGCCCAGCATTTT. Translation gives CASSVGGAGAQHF. This chain links TRBV6-5 with TRBJ1-5; D might be TRBD1 (5 bases). V lost 5 bases, J lost 11 bases, and 16 bases lay in between. Germline assignment: CDR1 MNHEY and CDR2 SVGAGI. CDR3 length: 13 amino acids.

The CDR3 loop is CASSQVFLGQGDHEQYF. CDR3 DNA: TGCGCCAGCAGCCAAGTGTTTTTAGGTCAGGGGGACCACGAGCAGTACTTC. V gene TRBV4-1 combines with J gene TRBJ2-7; 7 nucleotides line up with TRBD1. CDR1 and CDR2 (germline): MGHRA, YSYEKL. This CDR3 region has 17 residues. J lost 5 bases, V lost 1 base, and 14 bases had no gene match.

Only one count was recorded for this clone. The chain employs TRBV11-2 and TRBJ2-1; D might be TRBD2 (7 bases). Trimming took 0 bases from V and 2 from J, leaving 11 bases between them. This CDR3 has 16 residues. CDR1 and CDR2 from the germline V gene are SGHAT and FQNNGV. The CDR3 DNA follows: TGTGCCAGCAGCTTAGAGTGGGGGGGCGCCTACAATGAGCAGTTCTTC. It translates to CASSLEWGGAYNEQFF. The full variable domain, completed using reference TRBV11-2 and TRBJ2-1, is EAGVAQSPRYKIIEKRQSVAFWCNPISGHATLYWYQQILGQGPKLLIQFQNNGVVDDSQLPKDRFSAERLKGVDSTLKIQPAKLEDSAVYLCASSLEWGGAYNEQFFGPGTRLTVL.

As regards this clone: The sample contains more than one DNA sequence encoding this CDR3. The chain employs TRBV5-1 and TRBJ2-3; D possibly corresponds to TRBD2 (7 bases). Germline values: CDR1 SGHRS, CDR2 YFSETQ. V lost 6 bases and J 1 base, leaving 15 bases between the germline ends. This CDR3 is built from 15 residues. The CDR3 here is CASNWGGRGTDTQYF. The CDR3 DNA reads TGCGCCAGCAACTGGGGGGGGCGAGGCACAGATACGCAGTATTTT. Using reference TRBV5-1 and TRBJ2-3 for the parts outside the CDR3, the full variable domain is KAGVTQTPRYLIKTRGQQVTLSCSPISGHRSVSWYQQTPGQGLQFLFEYFSETQRNKGNFPGRFSGRQFSNSRSEMNVSTLELGDSALYLCASNWGGRGTDTQYFGPGTRLTVL.

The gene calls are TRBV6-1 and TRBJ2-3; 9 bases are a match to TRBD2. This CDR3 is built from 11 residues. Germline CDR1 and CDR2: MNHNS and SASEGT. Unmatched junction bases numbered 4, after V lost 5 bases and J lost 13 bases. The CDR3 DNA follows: TGTGCCAGCAGTCTAGCGGGGAGGGAGTATTTT. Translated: CASSLAGREYF.

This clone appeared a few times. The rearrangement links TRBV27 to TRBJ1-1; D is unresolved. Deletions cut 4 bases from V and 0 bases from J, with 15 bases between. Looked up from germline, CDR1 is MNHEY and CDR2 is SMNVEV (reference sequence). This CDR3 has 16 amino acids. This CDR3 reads CASSSQLFFMNTEAFF. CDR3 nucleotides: TGTGCCAGCAGTTCGCAACTATTCTTCATGAACACTGAAGCTTTCTTT.

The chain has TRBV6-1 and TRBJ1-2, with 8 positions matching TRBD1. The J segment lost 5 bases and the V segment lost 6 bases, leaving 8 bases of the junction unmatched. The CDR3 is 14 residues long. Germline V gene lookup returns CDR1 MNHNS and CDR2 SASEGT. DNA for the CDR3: TGTGCCAGCAGGGTCAGGGGGCTTACGTATGGCTACACCTTC. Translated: CASRVRGLTYGYTF.

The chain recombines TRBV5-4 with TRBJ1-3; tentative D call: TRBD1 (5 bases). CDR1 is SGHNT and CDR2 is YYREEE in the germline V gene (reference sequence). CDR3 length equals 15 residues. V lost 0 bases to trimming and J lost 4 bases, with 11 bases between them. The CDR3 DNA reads TGTGCCAGCAGCTTGGTACCGGGGCAGGGAAACACCATATATTTT. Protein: CASSLVPGQGNTIYF.

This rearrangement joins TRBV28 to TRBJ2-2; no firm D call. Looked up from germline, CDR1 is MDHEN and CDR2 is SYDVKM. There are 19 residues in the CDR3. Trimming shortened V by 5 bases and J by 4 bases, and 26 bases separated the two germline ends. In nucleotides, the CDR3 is TGTGCCAGCAGTCTTAACTTCGGATACCTGACCATTCGCACCGGGGAGCTGTTTTTT. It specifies CASSLNFGYLTIRTGELFF. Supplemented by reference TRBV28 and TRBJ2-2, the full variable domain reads DVKVTQSSRYLVKRTGEKVFLECVQDMDHENMFWYRQDPGLGLRLIYFSYDVKMKEKGDIPEGYSVSREKKERFSLILESASTNQTSMYLCASSLNFGYLTIRTGELFFGEGSRLTVL.